These 9 T cell receptor beta chains were sequenced from one sample in a study of blood T cell repertoires in COVID-19. Repertoires were generated with immunoSEQ multiplex PCR, while TCRdb's copy carries only in-frame clones and drops some. The sample holds around 300,000 clones; roughly 87% are singletons and the top ten take 1%. The sequencing sample was made of peripheral blood. The receptors here all came from a man between 50 and 59 years old with active or convalescent COVID-19.

Note on this clone: The identical CDR3 is also encoded by other nucleotide sequences in the sample. The rearrangement joins TRBV10-3 to TRBJ1-5, with 8 bases that match TRBD1. Trimming removed 3 bases from V and 0 bases from J; junction bases left unmatched: 1. There are 15 residues in the CDR3. Germline assignment: CDR1 ENHRY and CDR2 SYGVKD. CDR3 amino acids: CAISDTGGSNQPQHF. The CDR3 DNA reads TGTGCCATCAGTGATACAGGGGGTAGCAATCAGCCCCAGCATTTT.

The genes are TRBV10-3 and TRBJ2-2, with 8 bases that match TRBD1. The J segment lost 5 bases and the V segment lost 0 bases, leaving 5 bases of the junction unmatched. This CDR3 is built from 16 residues. Looked up from germline, CDR1 is ENHRY and CDR2 is SYGVKD. The CDR3 loop reads CAISESQGAQTGELFF. The DNA for the CDR3 is TGTGCCATCAGTGAGTCCCAGGGGGCGCAGACCGGGGAGCTGTTTTTT.

The chain combines TRBV4-3 with TRBJ1-4, with D perhaps TRBD1 (5 bases). Between the trimmed V and J ends, which lost 0 bases and 8 bases, there was a span of 16 bases. This CDR3 region has 16 residues. Germline CDR1 is LGHNA and CDR2 is YSLEER. Written as DNA, the CDR3 is TGCGCCAGCAGCCAAGATCTGGGAGGGGTAGAGGAAAAACTGTTTTTT. As protein: CASSQDLGGVEEKLFF.

This clone was picked up one time. The chain uses TRBV7-9 and TRBJ2-7; 8 bases are shared with TRBD1. The junction had 14 bases not matched to a gene; V was cut back by 10 bases and J by 0 bases. Germline V gene data show CDR1 as SEHNR and CDR2 as FQNEAQ (reference sequence). This CDR3 region has 16 residues. CDR3 amino acids: CATDPPVGQGSYEQYF. DNA for the CDR3: TGTGCCACCGATCCTCCGGTAGGACAGGGCTCCTACGAGCAGTACTTC.

This clone appeared a few times. The genes are TRBV18 and TRBJ2-2; 12 nucleotides line up with TRBD2. The CDR3 extends over 18 amino acids. The ends lost 2 bases at V and 2 bases at J; junction bases unmatched: 6. Germline assignment: CDR1 KGHSH and CDR2 LQKENI. In DNA form, the CDR3 reads TGTGCCAGCTCACCAATGACTAGCGGGAGTTTAAACACCGGGGAGCTGTTTTTT. Encoded protein: CASSPMTSGSLNTGELFF.

V gene TRBV12-3 or TRBV12-4 combines with J gene TRBJ2-7, with a tentative D call TRBD1 (5 bases). The CDR3 length is 11 residues. V lost 6 bases, J lost 7 bases, and 10 bases lay in between. CDR3 nucleotides: TGTGCCAGCAGGGGGCGCTGGGAGCAGTACTTC. Its translation is CASRGRWEQYF.

The count of this clone is one. The chain carries TRBV2 and TRBJ1-1; 7 bases align to TRBD1. The germline CDR1 and CDR2 sequences are SNHLY and FYNNEI. The CDR3 extends over 11 amino acids. V trimming: 3 bases; J trimming: 10 bases; junction bases outside the gene matches: 2. Written as DNA, the CDR3 is TGTGCCAGCAGTGATGCAGGGGGAGCTTTCTTT. It is translated as CASSDAGGAFF. The complete variable domain, with remaining parts taken from reference TRBV2 and TRBJ1-1, reads EPEVTQTPSHQVTQMGQEVILRCVPISNHLYFYWYRQILGQKVEFLVSFYNNEISEKSEIFDDQFSVERPDGSNFTLKIRSTKLEDSAMYFCASSDAGGAFFGQGTRLTVV.

This clone has just a few counts. V gene TRBV2 combines with J gene TRBJ2-7; the D gene is possibly TRBD2 (5 bases). Germline assignment: CDR1 SNHLY and CDR2 FYNNEI. The V and J ends lost 6 bases and 2 bases respectively, with 14 bases between them. The CDR3 covers 14 residues. The chain's CDR3 is CASSVSASTYEQYF. The CDR3 nucleotides read TGTGCCAGCAGCGTTAGCGCATCCACCTACGAGCAGTACTTC. Complete variable domain (other parts from reference TRBV2 and TRBJ2-7): EPEVTQTPSHQVTQMGQEVILRCVPISNHLYFYWYRQILGQKVEFLVSFYNNEISEKSEIFDDQFSVERPDGSNFTLKIRSTKLEDSAMYFCASSVSASTYEQYFGPGTRLTVT.

The chain combines TRBV6-5 with TRBJ1-4; a weak D match, TRBD1 (5 bases). CDR3 size: 12 residues. In germline, CDR1 is MNHEY, CDR2 SVGAGI. Trimming took 8 bases from V and 6 from J, leaving 10 bases between them. For the CDR3, the DNA is TGTGCCAGCGGGGGGGGTTATGAAAAACTGTTTTTT. It yields the protein CASGGGYEKLFF.